This TCR beta chain came from a study of blood T cell repertoires in COVID-19. At the level of the study: The study drew acute and convalescent COVID-19 samples from the United States, Italy and Spain.

Germline V gene sequence: CDR1 LNHDA, CDR2 SQIVND (reference sequence). This CDR3 is 15 amino acids long. The J segment lost 1 base and the V segment lost 3 bases, leaving 4 bases of the junction unmatched. Each exposed participant met a COVID-19 case in the 2 weeks preceding study entry. Some clones are missing from TCRdb's copy, which holds only in-frame ones; the method was immunoSEQ multiplex PCR. The sample lists under 450,000 clones; roughly nine tenths were seen once. This sequence was found in a woman aged 40 to 49 who had been exposed to COVID-19. This chain joins TRBV19 and TRBJ1-1, with 8 bases matching TRBD1. The specimen was PBMCs or T cells enriched from blood (not recorded which). CDR3 residues: CASSITGGGNTEAFF. The CDR3 nucleotides read TGTGCCAGTAGTATTACAGGGGGAGGGAACACTGAAGCTTTCTTT. The variable domain in full, completed from reference TRBV19 and TRBJ1-1, reads DGGITQSPKYLFRKEGQNVTLSCEQNLNHDAMYWYRQDPGQGLRLIYYSQIVNDFQKGDIAEGYSVSREKKESFPLTVTSAQKNPTAFYLCASSITGGGNTEAFFGQGTRLTVV.